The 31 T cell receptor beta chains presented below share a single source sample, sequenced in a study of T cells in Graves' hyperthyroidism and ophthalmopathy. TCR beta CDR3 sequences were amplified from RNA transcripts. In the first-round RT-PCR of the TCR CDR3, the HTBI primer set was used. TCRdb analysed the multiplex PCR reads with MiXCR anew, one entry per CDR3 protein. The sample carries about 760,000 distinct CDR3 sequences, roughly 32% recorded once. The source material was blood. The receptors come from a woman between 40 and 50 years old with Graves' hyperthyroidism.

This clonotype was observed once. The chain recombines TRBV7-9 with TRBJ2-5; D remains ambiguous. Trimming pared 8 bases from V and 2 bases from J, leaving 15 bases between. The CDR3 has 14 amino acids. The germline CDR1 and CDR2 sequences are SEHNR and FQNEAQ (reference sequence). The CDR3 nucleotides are TGTGCCAGCTCATCTCTCGCTAAACAAGAGACCCAGTACTTC. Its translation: CASSSLAKQETQYF.

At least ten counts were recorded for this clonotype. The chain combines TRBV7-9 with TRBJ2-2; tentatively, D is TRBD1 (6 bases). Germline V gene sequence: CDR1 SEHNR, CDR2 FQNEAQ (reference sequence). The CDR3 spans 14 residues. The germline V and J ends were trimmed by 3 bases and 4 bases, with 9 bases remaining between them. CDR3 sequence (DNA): TGTGCCAGCAGCTTCCAACAGGGCACCGGGGAGCTGTTTTTT. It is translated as CASSFQQGTGELFF.

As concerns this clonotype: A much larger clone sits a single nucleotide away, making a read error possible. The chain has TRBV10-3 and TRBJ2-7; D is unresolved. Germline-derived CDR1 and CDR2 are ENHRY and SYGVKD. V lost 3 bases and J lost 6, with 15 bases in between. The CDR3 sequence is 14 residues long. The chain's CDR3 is CAISDRGIACEQYF. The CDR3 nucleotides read TGTGCCATCAGTGATCGAGGAATTGCCTGCGAGCAGTACTTC.

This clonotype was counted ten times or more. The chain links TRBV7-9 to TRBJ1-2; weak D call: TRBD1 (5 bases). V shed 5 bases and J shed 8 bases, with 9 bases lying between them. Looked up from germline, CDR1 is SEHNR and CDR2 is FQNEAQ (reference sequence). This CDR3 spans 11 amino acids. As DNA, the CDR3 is TGTGCCAGCAGCCGACAGCGGGGCTACACCTTC. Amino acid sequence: CASSRQRGYTF.

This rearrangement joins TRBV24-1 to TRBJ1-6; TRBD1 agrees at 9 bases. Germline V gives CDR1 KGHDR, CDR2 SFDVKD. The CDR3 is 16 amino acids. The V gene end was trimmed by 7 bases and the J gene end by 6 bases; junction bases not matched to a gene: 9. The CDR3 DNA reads TGTGCCACCAGCGAATTCGGACAGGGGTCTAATTCACCCCTCCACTTT. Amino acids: CATSEFGQGSNSPLHF.

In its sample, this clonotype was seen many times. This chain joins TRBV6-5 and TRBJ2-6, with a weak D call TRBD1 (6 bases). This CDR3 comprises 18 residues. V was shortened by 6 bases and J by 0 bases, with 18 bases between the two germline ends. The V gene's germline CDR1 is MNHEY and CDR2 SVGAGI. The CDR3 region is CASRPGAPLRSGANVLTF. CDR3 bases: TGTGCCAGCAGACCAGGGGCACCTCTCCGCTCTGGGGCCAACGTCCTGACTTTC.

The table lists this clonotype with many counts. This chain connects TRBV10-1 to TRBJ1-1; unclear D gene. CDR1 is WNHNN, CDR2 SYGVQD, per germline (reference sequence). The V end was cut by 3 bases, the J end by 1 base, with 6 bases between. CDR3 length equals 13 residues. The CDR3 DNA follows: TGCGCCAGCAGTGAAGCTGAGAACACTGAAGCTTTCTTT. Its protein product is CASSEAENTEAFF.

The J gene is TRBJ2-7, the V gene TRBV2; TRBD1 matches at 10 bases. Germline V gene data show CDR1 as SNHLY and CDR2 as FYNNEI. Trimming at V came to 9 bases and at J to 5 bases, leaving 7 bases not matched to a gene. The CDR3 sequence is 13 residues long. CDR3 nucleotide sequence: TGTGCCAGTCGGGGACAGGGGAGGAACGAGCAGTACTTC. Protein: CASRGQGRNEQYF.

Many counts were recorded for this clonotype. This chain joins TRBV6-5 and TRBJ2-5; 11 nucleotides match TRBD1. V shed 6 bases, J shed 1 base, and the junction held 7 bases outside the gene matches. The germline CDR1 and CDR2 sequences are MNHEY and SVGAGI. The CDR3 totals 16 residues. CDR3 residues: CASRPDRGPVQETQYF. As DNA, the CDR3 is TGTGCCAGCAGACCGGACAGGGGGCCAGTCCAAGAGACCCAGTACTTC.

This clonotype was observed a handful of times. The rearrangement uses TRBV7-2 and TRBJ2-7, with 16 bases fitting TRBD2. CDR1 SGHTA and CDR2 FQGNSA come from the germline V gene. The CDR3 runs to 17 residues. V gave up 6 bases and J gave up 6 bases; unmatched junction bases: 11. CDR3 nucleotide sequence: TGTGCCAGCAGTCCGGGACTAGCGGGAGGGCCGGGTGGCGAGCAGTACTTC. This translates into CASSPGLAGGPGGEQYF.

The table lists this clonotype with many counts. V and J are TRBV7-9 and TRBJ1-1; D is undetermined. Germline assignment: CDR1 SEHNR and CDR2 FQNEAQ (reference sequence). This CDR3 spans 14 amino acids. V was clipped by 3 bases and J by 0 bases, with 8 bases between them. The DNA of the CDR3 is TGTGCCAGCAGCTTCCCACCGATGAACACTGAAGCTTTCTTT. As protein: CASSFPPMNTEAFF.

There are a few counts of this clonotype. The CDR3 bases are TGTGCCAGCAGCCGGACAGTTGGGGCTTACGAGCAGTACTTC. Residues: CASSRTVGAYEQYF. The chain joins TRBV5-8 to TRBJ2-7; a weak D match, TRBD1 (6 bases). This CDR3 has 14 residues. With 4 bases removed from V and 4 bases from J, the gap between germline ends came to 15 bases. The germline V gene has CDR1 SGHTS and CDR2 YDEGEE.

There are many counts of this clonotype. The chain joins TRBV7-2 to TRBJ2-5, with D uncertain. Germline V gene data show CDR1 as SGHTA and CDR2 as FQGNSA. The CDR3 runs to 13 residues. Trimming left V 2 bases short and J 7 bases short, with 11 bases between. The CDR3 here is CASSLPPPSTQYF. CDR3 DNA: TGTGCCAGCAGCTTACCCCCTCCCTCGACCCAGTACTTC.

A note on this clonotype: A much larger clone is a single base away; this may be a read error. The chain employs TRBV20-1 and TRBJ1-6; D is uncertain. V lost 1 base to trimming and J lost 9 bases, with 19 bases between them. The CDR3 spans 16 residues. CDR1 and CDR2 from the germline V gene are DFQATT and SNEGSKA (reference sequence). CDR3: CSARVADGVLSSPLHF. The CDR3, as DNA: TGCAGTGCTAGAGTTGCAGACGGGGTTTTGAGTTCACCCCTCCACTTT.

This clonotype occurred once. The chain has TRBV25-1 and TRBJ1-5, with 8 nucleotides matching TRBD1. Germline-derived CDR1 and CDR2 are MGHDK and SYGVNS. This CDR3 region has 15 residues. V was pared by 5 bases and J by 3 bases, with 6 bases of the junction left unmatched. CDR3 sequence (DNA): TGTGCCAGCAGTTCACGGGACAGGACCAATCAGCCCCAGCATTTT. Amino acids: CASSSRDRTNQPQHF.

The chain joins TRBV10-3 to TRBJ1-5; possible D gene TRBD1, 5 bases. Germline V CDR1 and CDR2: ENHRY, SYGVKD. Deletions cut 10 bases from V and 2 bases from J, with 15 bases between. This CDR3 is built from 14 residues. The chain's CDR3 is CATKGGAGNQPQHF. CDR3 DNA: TGTGCCACAAAAGGAGGGGCAGGCAATCAGCCCCAGCATTTT.

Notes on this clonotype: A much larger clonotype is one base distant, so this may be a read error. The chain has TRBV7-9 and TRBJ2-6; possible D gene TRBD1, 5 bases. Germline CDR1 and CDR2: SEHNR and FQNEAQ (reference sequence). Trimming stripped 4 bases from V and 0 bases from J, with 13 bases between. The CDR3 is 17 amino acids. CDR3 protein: CASSYGAANSGANVLTF. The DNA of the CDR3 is TGTGCCAGCAGCTATGGGGCCGCTAACTCTGGGGCCAACGTCCTGACTTTC.

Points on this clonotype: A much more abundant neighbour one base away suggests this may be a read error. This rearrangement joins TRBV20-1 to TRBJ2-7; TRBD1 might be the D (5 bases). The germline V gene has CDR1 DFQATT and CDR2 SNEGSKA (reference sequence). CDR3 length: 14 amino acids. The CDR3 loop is CSARGPSPTEERYF. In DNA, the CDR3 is TGCAGTGCTAGGGGGCCTAGTCCGACCGAAGAGCGGTACTTC.

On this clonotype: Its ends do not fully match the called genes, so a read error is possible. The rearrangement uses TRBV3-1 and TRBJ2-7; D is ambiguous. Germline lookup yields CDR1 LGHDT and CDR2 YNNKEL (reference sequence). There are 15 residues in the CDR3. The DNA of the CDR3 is TGTGCCGGCAGCTACCTACCGGTGAGCTCCTACGAACAGTACTTC. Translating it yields CAGSYLPVSSYEQYF.

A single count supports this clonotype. The CDR3: CASSVTTGASYEQYF. In DNA form, the CDR3 reads TGTGCCAGCAGCGTAACGACCGGGGCGTCCTACGAGCAGTACTTC. V gene TRBV9 combines with J gene TRBJ2-7, with D perhaps being TRBD1 or TRBD2 (5 bases each). The germline V gene encodes CDR1 SGDLS and CDR2 YYNGEE. The V gene lost 1 base and the J gene lost 1 base, with 12 bases spanning the gap. The CDR3 is made up of 15 amino acids.

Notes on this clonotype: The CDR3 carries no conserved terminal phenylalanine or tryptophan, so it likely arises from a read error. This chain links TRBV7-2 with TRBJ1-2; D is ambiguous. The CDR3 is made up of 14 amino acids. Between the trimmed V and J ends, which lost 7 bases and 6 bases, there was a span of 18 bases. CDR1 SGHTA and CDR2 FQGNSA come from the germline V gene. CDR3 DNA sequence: TGTGCCAGCACCCCTCTTCGGCGTACGGATGGCTACACCCTC. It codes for CASTPLRRTDGYTL.

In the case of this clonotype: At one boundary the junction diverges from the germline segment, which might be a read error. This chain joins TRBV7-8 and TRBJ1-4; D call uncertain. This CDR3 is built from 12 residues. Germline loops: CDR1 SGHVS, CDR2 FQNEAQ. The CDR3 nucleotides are TGCGCCAGCAGCTTCCCGCCGGAAAAACTGTTTTTT. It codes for CASSFPPEKLFF.

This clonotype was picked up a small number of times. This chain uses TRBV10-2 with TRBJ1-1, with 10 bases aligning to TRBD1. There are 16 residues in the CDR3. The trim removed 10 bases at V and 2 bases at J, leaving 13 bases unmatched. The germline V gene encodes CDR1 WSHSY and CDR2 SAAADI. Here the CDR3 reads CATVPGQGWDNTEAFF. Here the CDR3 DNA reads TGCGCCACGGTCCCGGGACAGGGGTGGGATAACACTGAAGCTTTCTTT.

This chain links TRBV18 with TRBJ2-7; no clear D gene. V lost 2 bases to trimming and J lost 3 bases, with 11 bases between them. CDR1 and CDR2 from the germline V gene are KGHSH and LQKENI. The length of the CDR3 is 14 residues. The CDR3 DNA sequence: TGTGCCAGCTCACCAGGCTTGGGAAACTACGAGCAGTACTTC. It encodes CASSPGLGNYEQYF.

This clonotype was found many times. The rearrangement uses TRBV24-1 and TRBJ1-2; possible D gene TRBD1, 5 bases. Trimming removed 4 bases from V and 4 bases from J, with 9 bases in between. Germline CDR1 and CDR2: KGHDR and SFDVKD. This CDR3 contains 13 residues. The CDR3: CATSEDKSYGYTF. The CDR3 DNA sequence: TGTGCCACCAGTGAGGACAAAAGCTATGGCTACACCTTC.

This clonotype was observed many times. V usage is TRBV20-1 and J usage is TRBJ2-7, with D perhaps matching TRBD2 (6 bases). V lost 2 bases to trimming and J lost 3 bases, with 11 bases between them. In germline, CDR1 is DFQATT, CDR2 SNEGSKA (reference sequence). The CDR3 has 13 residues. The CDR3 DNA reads TGCAGTGCTAGAAACGGACTAAGCTACGAGCAGTACTTC. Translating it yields CSARNGLSYEQYF.

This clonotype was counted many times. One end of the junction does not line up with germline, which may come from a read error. In DNA form, the CDR3 reads TGTGCTAGCAGCCTACTTTTTGGGTTTGGAGAGACCCAGTACTTC. Encoded protein: CASSLLFGFGETQYF. The rearrangement uses TRBV7-7 and TRBJ2-5; unclear D gene. Germline V gene data show CDR1 as SSHAT and CDR2 as FNYEAQ (reference sequence). The CDR3 covers 15 residues.

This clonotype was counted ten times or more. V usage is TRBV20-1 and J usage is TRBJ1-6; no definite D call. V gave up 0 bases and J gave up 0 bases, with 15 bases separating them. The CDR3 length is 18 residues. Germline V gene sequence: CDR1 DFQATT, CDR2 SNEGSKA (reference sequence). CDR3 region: CSAREGVGTRSYNSPLHF. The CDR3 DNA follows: TGCAGTGCTAGAGAGGGCGTAGGCACCCGCTCCTATAATTCACCCCTCCACTTT.

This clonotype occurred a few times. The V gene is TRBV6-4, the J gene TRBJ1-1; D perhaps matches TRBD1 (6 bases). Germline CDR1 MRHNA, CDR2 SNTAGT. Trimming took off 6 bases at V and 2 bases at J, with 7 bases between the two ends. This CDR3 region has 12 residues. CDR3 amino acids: CASRGANTEAFF. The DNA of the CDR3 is TGTGCCAGCAGGGGGGCAAACACTGAAGCTTTCTTT.

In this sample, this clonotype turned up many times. The CDR3 DNA is TGTGCCAGCCTCCTCGGCTCCCCCACTGAAGCTTTCTTT. Protein product: CASLLGSPTEAFF. The chain links TRBV2 to TRBJ1-1; D gene ambiguous. V lost 8 bases and J lost 4, with 14 bases in between. Germline values: CDR1 SNHLY, CDR2 FYNNEI. The CDR3 is made up of 13 amino acids.

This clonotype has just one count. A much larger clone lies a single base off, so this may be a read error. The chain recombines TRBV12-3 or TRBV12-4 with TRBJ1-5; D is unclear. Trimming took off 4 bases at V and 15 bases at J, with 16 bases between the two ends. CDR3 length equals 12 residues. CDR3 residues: CASSSSGPFRHF. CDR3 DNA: TGTGCCAGCAGTTCCTCGGGCCCTTTCCGGCATTTT.